This T cell receptor (beta chain) was sequenced for a study of blood T cell repertoires in COVID-19. Turning to the study itself: Some COVID-19 samples were acute and others convalescent; all came from the United States, Italy and Spain. The cDNA or gDNA used as material had been derived from T cells, B-cell-depleted T cells, or PBMCs.

From germline, CDR1 is SGHRS and CDR2 YFSETQ. Unmatched junction bases numbered 3, after V lost 0 bases and J lost 0 bases. This CDR3 contains 16 residues. Study processing details: Amplification of reference gene primers was used by the study to estimate nucleated cell counts. Data came from immunoSEQ multiplex PCR; TCRdb stores just in-frame clones and leaves some out. The DNA was the basis for D and trimming; V, J and clone size are from that table. The sample consists of just under 50,000 clones, 65% to 90% of them appearing once. The sample taken for sequencing was peripheral blood. This chain links TRBV5-1 with TRBJ2-4, with TRBD2 matching 7 bases. The source of this sequence is a human donor in a cohort sampled during active COVID-19. In DNA form, the CDR3 reads TGCGCCAGCAGCTTGGAGGTAGCGGGAGCCAAAAACATTCAGTACTTC. Its protein product is CASSLEVAGAKNIQYF.